This T cell receptor (beta chain) originates from a study of T cells in Graves' hyperthyroidism and ophthalmopathy. Points from the study as a whole: A model built on 13 V-J features separated ophthalmopathy from stable hyperthyroidism.

CDR1 SGHTA and CDR2 FQGNSA come from the germline V gene. Trimming left V 5 bases short and J 4 bases short, with 6 bases between. CDR3 length equals 12 residues. Every diagnosis used clinical symptoms, serum thyroxine and TRAb, thyroid ultrasound and orbital computed tomography. PBMCs were sourced from less than 12 ml fresh peripheral blood. This clonotype was seen more than once but under ten times. Its antigen is not known. The CDR3 regions of TCR beta were amplified from RNA transcripts. A set of HTBI primers served as the primers for a first-round RT-PCR of the TCR CDR3. TCRdb re-called the multiplex PCR reads with MiXCR, one entry per CDR3 protein. The sample comprises 500,000 or so distinct CDR3 sequences, under 20% of which are singletons, and around 17% rests with the top ten.

The sequenced sample was blood. The TCR comes from a woman younger than 35 with Graves' ophthalmopathy. The chain is built from TRBV7-2 and TRBJ1-5; no reliable D call. The CDR3 is CASSQANQPQHF. In DNA form, the CDR3 reads TGTGCCAGCAGCCAGGCTAATCAGCCCCAGCATTTT.